This is a list of T cell receptor beta chains from one sample in a study of Ad26.COV2.S vaccination and SARS-CoV-2 variants. Sequencing was performed with immunoSEQ multiplex PCR; in TCRdb, only in-frame clones are kept and a portion is missing. The profile covers around 400,000 clones, with about 83% appearing a single time and almost 7.5% taken by the ten largest. The input for sequencing was peripheral blood, taken in a trial of Ad26.COV2.S vaccine versus placebo. These receptors came from a person between 18 and 65 years old who received the Ad26.COV2.S COVID-19 vaccine or a placebo. CDR3s include the opening cysteine and the closing phenylalanine or tryptophan. Fields, in order: D gene, V gene, clone size, J gene, CDR3 protein, CDR3 DNA. A D gene is named only where the DNA matches it firmly. Not every row has a clone size; where given, it reads once, few, many or a size class.

NA,TRBV2,NA,TRBJ2-1,CASSEAPSKLFF,TGTGCCAGCAGTGAGGCACCCTCTAAGCTGTTCTTC
NA,TRBV5-1,NA,TRBJ2-7,CASGAQGLSYEQYF,TGCGCCAGCGGTGCACAAGGCCTCTCCTACGAGCAGTACTTC
NA,TRBV25-1,NA,TRBJ2-5,CASSEIGGPSGTQYF,TGTGCCAGCAGTGAAATCGGGGGCCCGAGCGGGACCCAGTACTTC
NA,TRBV4-1,NA,TRBJ2-7,CASSQGPTGGRNYEQYF,TGCGCCAGCAGCCAAGGCCCGACAGGCGGGCGAAACTACGAGCAGTACTTC
NA,TRBV7-2,NA,TRBJ2-3,CASSTLKSDTQYF,TGTGCCAGCAGCACCCTTAAGTCAGATACGCAGTATTTT
NA,TRBV3-1/TRBV3-2,NA,TRBJ2-5,CASSQDPGASQETQYF,TGTGCCAGCAGCCAAGATCCGGGGGCCTCCCAAGAGACCCAGTACTTC
TRBD2,TRBV7-2,NA,TRBJ2-2,CASSGRLARAGELFF,TGTGCCAGCAGCGGCCGACTAGCGCGGGCCGGGGAGCTGTTTTTT
TRBD2,TRBV27,once,TRBJ2-1,CASSRIGTSKNEQFF,TGTGCCAGCAGTAGAATCGGGACTAGTAAGAATGAGCAGTTCTTC
TRBD1,TRBV30,once,TRBJ1-2,CAWSGDRGIDGYTF,TGTGCCTGGAGTGGGGACAGGGGAATCGATGGCTACACCTTC
TRBD1,TRBV14,NA,TRBJ2-2,CASSGGNGTGDTGELFF,TGTGCCAGCAGCGGGGGGAACGGGACAGGGGACACCGGGGAGCTGTTTTTT
TRBD1,TRBV6-5,NA,TRBJ1-4,CASGDRGLGEKLFF,TGTGCCAGCGGGGACAGGGGGCTGGGTGAAAAACTGTTTTTT
NA,TRBV7-3,once,TRBJ2-7,CASSLPGTLSYEQYF,TGTGCCAGCAGCCTCCCCGGGACACTCTCCTACGAGCAGTACTTC
NA,TRBV7-9,NA,TRBJ1-2,CASSLVPGPNYGYTF,TGTGCCAGCAGCTTAGTTCCGGGGCCCAACTATGGCTACACCTTC
NA,TRBV7-9,NA,TRBJ1-1,CASSWGRGLWGEAFF,TGTGCCAGCAGCTGGGGGAGGGGCCTTTGGGGTGAAGCTTTCTTT
TRBD2,TRBV6-5,once,TRBJ2-7,CASSSGGGGEQYF,TGTGCCAGCAGCAGCGGCGGGGGTGGCGAGCAGTACTTC
NA,TRBV18,NA,TRBJ1-4,CASSPPRSRSNEKLFF,TGTGCCAGCTCACCACCTAGGAGCAGATCTAATGAAAAACTGTTTTTT
TRBD1,TRBV18,few,TRBJ2-7,CASSPRDRIYEQYF,TGTGCCAGCTCACCCCGGGACAGGATCTACGAGCAGTACTTC
NA,TRBV29-1,NA,TRBJ1-2,CSVTSTPGDLGYTF,TGCAGCGTCACATCCACCCCAGGGGATCTGGGCTACACCTTC
TRBD2,TRBV11-2,NA,TRBJ2-1,CASSLGGGSGSYNEQFF,TGTGCCAGCAGCTTGGGTGGTGGTAGCGGGTCCTACAATGAGCAGTTCTTC
NA,TRBV4-1,NA,TRBJ1-2,CASSQGGGVIGYTF,TGCGCCAGCAGCCAGGGCGGAGGCGTCATTGGCTACACCTTC
NA,TRBV2,NA,TRBJ2-5,CASFSVGVRAETQYF,TGTGCCTCCTTCAGCGTCGGGGTTAGGGCGGAGACCCAGTACTTC
NA,TRBV13,NA,TRBJ2-7,CASSSPDRSSYEQYF,TGTGCCAGCAGCTCCCCCGACAGAAGCTCCTACGAGCAGTACTTC
TRBD1,TRBV11-3,NA,TRBJ2-7,CASSPRTGSAYEQYF,TGTGCCAGCAGCCCGCGGACAGGGAGCGCCTACGAGCAGTACTTC
NA,TRBV18,NA,TRBJ2-7,CASSPSGDGGEQYF,TGTGCCAGCTCACCATCAGGGGACGGTGGGGAGCAGTACTTC
NA,TRBV11-2,NA,TRBJ1-5,CASSLGTLSNQPQHF,TGTGCCAGCAGCTTAGGGACCCTAAGTAATCAGCCCCAGCATTTT
NA,TRBV2,NA,TRBJ2-5,CASATSQETQYF,TGTGCCAGCGCCACCTCGCAAGAGACCCAGTACTTC
TRBD2,TRBV4-2,NA,TRBJ2-3,CASSQVLAGGTDTQYF,TGTGCCAGCAGCCAAGTTCTAGCGGGGGGCACAGATACGCAGTATTTT
TRBD2,TRBV5-4,NA,TRBJ2-1,CASSVIAGGPEQFF,TGTGCCAGCAGCGTGATAGCGGGAGGCCCGGAGCAGTTCTTC
NA,TRBV30,once,TRBJ1-2,CAEMTVGYTF,TGTGCCGAGATGACGGTCGGCTACACCTTC
NA,TRBV9,NA,TRBJ1-2,CASSVESRSYGYTF,TGTGCCAGCAGCGTAGAAAGCAGGAGCTATGGCTACACCTTC
TRBD2,TRBV6-1,few,TRBJ2-7,CASSEAWREESGQYF,TGTGCCAGCAGTGAAGCGTGGCGGGAGGAGTCAGGGCAGTACTTC
NA,TRBV11-3,NA,TRBJ2-5,CASSSRGETQYF,TGTGCCAGCAGCTCCAGAGGGGAGACCCAGTACTTC
NA,TRBV5-1,NA,TRBJ2-3,CASCPDPGTDTQYF,TGCGCCAGCTGCCCGGACCCAGGCACAGATACGCAGTATTTT
TRBD1,TRBV2,NA,TRBJ1-2,CASSLPGQLYGYTF,TGTGCCAGCAGTCTTCCGGGACAGCTGTATGGCTACACCTTC
NA,TRBV6-1,NA,TRBJ2-7,CASSERVGTYEQYF,TGTGCCAGCAGTGAACGGGTAGGGACCTACGAGCAGTACTTC
TRBD1,TRBV19,NA,TRBJ1-5,CASSTRQGAQPQHF,TGTGCCAGTAGTACACGACAGGGCGCTCAGCCCCAGCATTTT
NA,TRBV9,NA,TRBJ1-6,CASSVVGRANSPLHF,TGTGCCAGCAGCGTAGTCGGCAGGGCGAATTCACCCCTCCACTTT
TRBD1,TRBV5-6,NA,TRBJ1-6,CASSLARGQRYSPLHF,TGTGCCAGCAGCTTGGCCAGGGGACAGCGATATTCACCCCTCCACTTT
NA,TRBV3-1/TRBV3-2,NA,TRBJ2-1,CASSQVGGPYNEQFF,TGTGCCAGCAGCCAAGTTGGCGGGCCCTACAATGAGCAGTTCTTC
NA,TRBV3-1/TRBV3-2,NA,TRBJ1-2,CASSHVPATGYTF,TGCGCCAGCAGCCACGTTCCCGCCACTGGCTACACCTTC
TRBD1,TRBV13,few,TRBJ2-5,CASSPRTGLLSETQYF,TGTGCCAGCAGCCCGCGGACAGGGCTCCTTAGCGAGACCCAGTACTTC
NA,TRBV4-3,NA,TRBJ2-7,CASSQESVSYEQYF,TGCGCCAGCAGCCAAGAGTCAGTAAGCTACGAGCAGTACTTC
NA,TRBV12-3/TRBV12-4,NA,TRBJ1-1,CASTPMGDTEAFF,TGTGCCAGCACCCCGATGGGGGACACTGAAGCTTTCTTT